The text below deals with one T cell receptor beta chain. Its antigen remains unidentified. Some clones are missing from TCRdb's copy, which holds only in-frame ones; the method was immunoSEQ multiplex PCR. The sample records 70,000 to 95,000 clones, roughly 90% being singletons. This specimen belongs to a study of OX40 agonist ivuxolimab in advanced cancers. Overall study context: Administration of intravenous ivuxolimab to patients occurred every 2 weeks at 0.01 to 10 mg/kg. Subjects had a mean age of approximately 60 years, with a range of about 23 to 90; around 83% were male. Earlier anti-PD-1, anti-PD-L1 or anti-CTLA-4 therapy was permitted; around 40% had received some.

Trimming removed 3 bases from V and 4 bases from J, with 12 bases in between. The CDR3 runs to 14 residues. CDR1 MNHEY and CDR2 SMNVEV come from the germline V gene (reference sequence). Study-level results: CD8+ T cells showed, on average, more clonal expansion than CD4+ cells.

This material consisted of CD4+ or CD8+ T cells sorted from blood, taken in a trial of the OX40 agonist ivuxolimab. The receptor's source is an adult with an advanced solid tumor such as melanoma, head and neck, liver or kidney cancer. V usage is TRBV27 and J usage is TRBJ1-2; D may be TRBD1 (5 bases). CDR3 in amino acids: CASSLAGGAYGYTF. In nucleotides, the CDR3 is TGTGCCAGCAGTTTGGCGGGGGGAGCCTATGGCTACACCTTC.